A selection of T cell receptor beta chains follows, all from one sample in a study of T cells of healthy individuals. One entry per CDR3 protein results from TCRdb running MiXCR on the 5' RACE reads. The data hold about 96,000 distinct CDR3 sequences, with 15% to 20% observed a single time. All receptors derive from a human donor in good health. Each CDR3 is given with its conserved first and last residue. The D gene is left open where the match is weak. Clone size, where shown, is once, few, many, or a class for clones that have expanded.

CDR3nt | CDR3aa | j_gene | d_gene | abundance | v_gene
TGTGCCATCAGTGCACAGGGGGCAGATCAGCCCCAGCATTTT | CAISAQGADQPQHF | TRBJ1-5 | TRBD1 | many | TRBV10-3
TGTGCCAGCAGCCTGTTAGGTCACGGGGAGCTGTTTTTT | CASSLLGHGELFF | TRBJ2-2 | NA | NA | TRBV7-9
TGTGCCAGTAGTCCCCGGGGGCCGCCCTACAATGAGCAGTTCTTC | CASSPRGPPYNEQFF | TRBJ2-1 | NA | many | TRBV19
TGTGCCACCAGTGACTCTACACTAGCGGGGTCCTACAATGAGCAGTTCTTC | CATSDSTLAGSYNEQFF | TRBJ2-1 | TRBD2 | NA | TRBV24-1
TGCAGTGCCAGACTAGCGGGAGTTTTCGAGCAGTACTTC | CSARLAGVFEQYF | TRBJ2-7 | TRBD2 | many | TRBV20-1
TGCAGCGTTGGCCTGGACAGGAGGGGTACTGAAGCTTTCTTT | CSVGLDRRGTEAFF | TRBJ1-1 | TRBD1 | many | TRBV29-1
TGTGCCGCACAGGGCCTTCGCACAGATACGCAGTATTTT | CAAQGLRTDTQYF | TRBJ2-3 | NA | NA | TRBV10-3
TGTGCCAGCAGCCAAGATTCGGGACAGCCCCAGCATTTT | CASSQDSGQPQHF | TRBJ1-5 | NA | NA | TRBV4-2
TGTGCCAGCAGTGAAGCTGTAGGGGTCTGGTATGAGCAGTTCTTC | CASSEAVGVWYEQFF | TRBJ2-1 | NA | many | TRBV6-1
TGTGCCAGCAGCTCCCAGGGTCAGCCCCAGCATTTT | CASSSQGQPQHF | TRBJ1-5 | NA | few | TRBV11-2
TGTGCCAGCACGATAAGGATTAACTATGGCTACACCTTC | CASTIRINYGYTF | TRBJ1-2 | NA | NA | TRBV6-2/TRBV6-3
TGTGCCAGCAGTTCGGGACAGTCATACACTGAAGCTTTCTTT | CASSSGQSYTEAFF | TRBJ1-1 | TRBD1 | NA | TRBV12-3/TRBV12-4
TGTGCCAGCAGTTCCTCTCGACAGGGCAATACTGAAGCTTTCTTT | CASSSSRQGNTEAFF | TRBJ1-1 | TRBD1 | many | TRBV27
TGTGCCAGCACCCTAGTTGTGGATACGCAGTATTTT | CASTLVVDTQYF | TRBJ2-3 | NA | few | TRBV7-9
TGTGCCAGCAGCCCATACCTTCGACAGGCGAACACTGAAGCTTTCTTT | CASSPYLRQANTEAFF | TRBJ1-1 | NA | few | TRBV6-2/TRBV6-3
TGTGCCAGCCATGGGGGGACTCGATACAATGAGCAGTTCTTC | CASHGGTRYNEQFF | TRBJ2-1 | NA | NA | TRBV6-5
TGCGCCAGCAGCCCGGTGACTAGCGGGGGATACGAGCAGTACTTC | CASSPVTSGGYEQYF | TRBJ2-7 | TRBD2 | NA | TRBV5-1
TGTGCCAGCAGGCCGCAAATGGGGGTGACTGGAAACACCATATATTTT | CASRPQMGVTGNTIYF | TRBJ1-3 | NA | few | TRBV6-5
TGTGCCATCAGTGGGGCGGGAGAAACAGATACGCAGTATTTT | CAISGAGETDTQYF | TRBJ2-3 | TRBD2 | few | TRBV10-3
TGTGCCAGCAGCTTAGCGCAGGCGTTATCACCCCTCCACTTT | CASSLAQALSPLHF | TRBJ1-6 | NA | NA | TRBV7-9
TGTGCCAGCAGCTTACTATACCCCGGGGAGCTGTTTTTT | CASSLLYPGELFF | TRBJ2-2 | NA | few | TRBV7-9
TGTGCCAGCAGCCGAGCAGGGGTTGGAGAGACCCAGTACTTC | CASSRAGVGETQYF | TRBJ2-5 | NA | few | TRBV5-4
TGTGCCAGCAGCCCGAGACCGACAGGGAGCAATGAGCAGTTCTTC | CASSPRPTGSNEQFF | TRBJ2-1 | TRBD1 | NA | TRBV7-2
TGTGCCAGCAGCTTGACGGAGGGGAACACTGAAGCTTTCTTT | CASSLTEGNTEAFF | TRBJ1-1 | NA | NA | TRBV11-1
TGTGCCAGCAGCCCGACAGGGGTTGGATACGAGCAGTACTTC | CASSPTGVGYEQYF | TRBJ2-7 | TRBD1 | few | TRBV11-2
TGTGCCAGCTTCCCCTGGGCGGGAGAAACGGAGACCCAGTACTTC | CASFPWAGETETQYF | TRBJ2-5 | TRBD2 | few | TRBV25-1
TGCAGTGCTAGAGCGGCCAGCTCCTACGAGCAGTACTTC | CSARAASSYEQYF | TRBJ2-7 | NA | NA | TRBV20-1